The 5 T cell receptor beta chains presented below share a single source sample, sequenced in a study of blood T cell repertoires in COVID-19. The repertoire was sequenced with immunoSEQ multiplex PCR; TCRdb's copy has only in-frame clones and lacks some. The data show about 530,000 clones, with about 89% seen just once and around 7.8% held by the top ten. What was sequenced was peripheral blood. These TCRs come from a woman between 45 and 65 years old with COVID-19, enrolled during active disease.

The chain uses TRBV5-4 and TRBJ2-1, with D perhaps matching TRBD2 (7 bases). The CDR3 is 15 residues long. Germline V lookup: CDR1 SGHNT, CDR2 YYREEE (reference sequence). V was pared by 4 bases and J by 4 bases, with 15 bases between. For the CDR3, the DNA is TGTGCCAGCAGCCCCGAGGGGGGGAGATACAATGAGCAGTTCTTC. This sequence encodes CASSPEGGRYNEQFF. Drawing the rest from reference TRBV5-4 and TRBJ2-1, the complete variable domain is ETGVTQSPTHLIKTRGQQVTLRCSSQSGHNTVSWYQQALGQGPQFIFQYYREEENGRGNFPPRFSGLQFPNYSSELNVNALELDDSALYLCASSPEGGRYNEQFFGPGTRLTVL.

The chain employs TRBV6-1 and TRBJ1-1, with D tentatively TRBD1 (5 bases). CDR1 and CDR2 from the germline V gene are MNHNS and SASEGT. The CDR3 runs 14 residues. Trimming stripped 0 bases from V and 5 bases from J, with 10 bases between. The CDR3 coding sequence is TGTGCCAGCAGTGAAGCCGGGAGGGGAACTGAAGCTTTCTTT. It translates to CASSEAGRGTEAFF.

CDR3 protein: CASSLAGSGSPGELFF. CDR3 coding DNA: TGTGCCAGCAGCTTAGCGGGTAGCGGGTCCCCCGGGGAGCTGTTTTTT. This sequence joins TRBV7-8 and TRBJ2-2; TRBD2 agrees at 7 bases. This CDR3 spans 16 amino acids. The V segment lost 0 bases and the J segment 6 bases; nucleotides outside the gene matches: 7. CDR1 is SGHVS and CDR2 is FQNEAQ in the germline V gene.

The V gene is TRBV28, the J gene TRBJ1-5, with 7 nucleotides matching TRBD1. CDR3 size: 16 residues. Germline lookup yields CDR1 MDHEN and CDR2 SYDVKM. Trimming cost V 2 bases and J 3 bases; bases outside gene matches: 7. The CDR3 DNA sequence: TGTGCCAGCAGTTTACCCTCGGACAGGCCCAATCAGCCCCAGCATTTT. Its protein product is CASSLPSDRPNQPQHF.

The chain couples TRBV9 to TRBJ2-5; 10 bases are a match to TRBD1. CDR3 length: 17 residues. In germline, CDR1 is SGDLS, CDR2 YYNGEE. Trimming cost V 0 bases and J 4 bases; bases outside gene matches: 9. CDR3 DNA sequence: TGTGCCAGCAGCGTAGGGGGTACGGGACAGGGGAGAGAGACCCAGTACTTC. Translation gives CASSVGGTGQGRETQYF. Filled out from reference TRBV9 and TRBJ2-5, the complete variable domain reads DSGVTQTPKHLITATGQRVTLRCSPRSGDLSVYWYQQSLDQGLQFLIQYYNGEERAKGNILERFSAQQFPDLHSELNLSSLELGDSALYFCASSVGGTGQGRETQYFGPGTRLLVL.